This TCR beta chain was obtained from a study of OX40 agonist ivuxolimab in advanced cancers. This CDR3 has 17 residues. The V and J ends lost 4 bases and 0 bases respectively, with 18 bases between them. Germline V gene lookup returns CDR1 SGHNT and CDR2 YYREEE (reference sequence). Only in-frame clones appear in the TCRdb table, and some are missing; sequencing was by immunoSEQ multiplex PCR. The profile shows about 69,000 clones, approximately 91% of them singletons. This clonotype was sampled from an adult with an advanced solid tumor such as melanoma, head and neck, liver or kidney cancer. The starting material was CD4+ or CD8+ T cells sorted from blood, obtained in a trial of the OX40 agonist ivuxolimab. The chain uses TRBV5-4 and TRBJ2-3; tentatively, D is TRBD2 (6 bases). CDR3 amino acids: CASSPPGGTFSTDTQYF. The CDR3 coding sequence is TGTGCCAGCAGCCCCCCTGGCGGGACGTTTAGCACAGATACGCAGTATTTT.